Below, one T cell receptor (beta chain) is given with its context. Its antigen is undetermined. These data come from a study of T cell responses to AZD1222 COVID-19 vaccine. Study details: Pooled in the analysis were second doses at about 4 or about 12 weeks.

Overall study findings and caveats: Donors in the cohort were predominantly white British and more often female, and clonal diversity was possibly underestimated. The reported proportion of spike-specific TCRs targeting unmutated variant regions was nearly half.

Germline lookup yields CDR1 MNHEY and CDR2 SVGAGI. Germline trimming cut 2 bases from V and 6 bases from J; bases unmatched to any gene: 2. The CDR3 is 14 amino acids. Sequenced by immunoSEQ multiplex PCR; TCRdb stores in-frame clones only, minus some. This sample has about 190,000 clones, with around 92% found just once. The receptor was derived from an adult in good health. The sequencing used peripheral blood, collected on day 0 of AZD1222 vaccination. The rearrangement joins TRBV6-5 to TRBJ1-1; 11 bases line up with TRBD1. The CDR3 DNA follows: TGTGCCAGCAGTTACGGACAGGGGGCGGCTGAAGCTTTCTTT. It translates to CASSYGQGAAEAFF.